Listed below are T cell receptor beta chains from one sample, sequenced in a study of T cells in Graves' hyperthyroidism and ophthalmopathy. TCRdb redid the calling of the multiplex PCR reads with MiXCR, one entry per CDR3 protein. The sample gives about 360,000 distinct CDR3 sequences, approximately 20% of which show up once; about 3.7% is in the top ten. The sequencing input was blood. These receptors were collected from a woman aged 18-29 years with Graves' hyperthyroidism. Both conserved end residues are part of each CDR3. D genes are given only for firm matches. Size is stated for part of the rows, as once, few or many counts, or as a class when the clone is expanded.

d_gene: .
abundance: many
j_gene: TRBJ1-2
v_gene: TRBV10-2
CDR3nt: TGCGCCAGCAGTGATACAGGGTACTATGGCTACACCTTC
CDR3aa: CASSDTGYYGYTF

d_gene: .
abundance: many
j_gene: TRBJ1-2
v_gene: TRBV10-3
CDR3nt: TGTGCCATCAGTGCAACTAACAGGGATTGGAACTATGGCTACACCTTC
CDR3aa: CAISATNRDWNYGYTF

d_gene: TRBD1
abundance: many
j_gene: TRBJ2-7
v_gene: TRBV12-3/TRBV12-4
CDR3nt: TGTGCCAGCAGCCCGACAGGGTGGGCCTACGAGCAGTACTTC
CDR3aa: CASSPTGWAYEQYF

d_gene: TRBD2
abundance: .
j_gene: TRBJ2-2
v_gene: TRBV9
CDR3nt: TGTGCCAGCAGCCTCTGGGGGACTAGCGGGGAGTCAAACACCGGGGAGCTGTTTTTT
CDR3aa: CASSLWGTSGESNTGELFF

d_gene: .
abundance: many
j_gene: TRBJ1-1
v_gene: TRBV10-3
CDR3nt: TGTGCCACCCACAGAGGACAGAACACTGAAGCTTTCTTT
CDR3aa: CATHRGQNTEAFF

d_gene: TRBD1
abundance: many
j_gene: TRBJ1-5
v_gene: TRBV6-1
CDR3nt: TGTGCCTGCCTCGGACAGGGGGGTTATAGCAATCAGCCCCAGCATTTT
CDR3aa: CACLGQGGYSNQPQHF

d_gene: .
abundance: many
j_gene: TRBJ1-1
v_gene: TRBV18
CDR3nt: TGTGCCAGCTCACCACCCGTAGCTGCGAACACTGAAGCTTTCTTT
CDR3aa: CASSPPVAANTEAFF

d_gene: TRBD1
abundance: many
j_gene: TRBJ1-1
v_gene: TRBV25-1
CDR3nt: TGTGCCAGCAGTTTCAGTCCTCCAGGGGGCACTGAAGCTTTCTTT
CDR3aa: CASSFSPPGGTEAFF

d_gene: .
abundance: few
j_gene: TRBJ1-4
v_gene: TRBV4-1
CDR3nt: TGCGCCAGCAGCCAAGTACCTAGGGAAAAACTGTTTTTT
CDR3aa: CASSQVPREKLFF

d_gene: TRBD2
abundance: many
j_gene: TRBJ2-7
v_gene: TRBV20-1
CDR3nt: TGCAGTGCTAAGAAGCCCGTAGCGGGGTCCTACGAGCAGTACTTC
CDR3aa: CSAKKPVAGSYEQYF